This is a list of T cell receptor beta chains from one sample in a study of T cells in Graves' hyperthyroidism and ophthalmopathy. TCRdb used MiXCR to reprocess the multiplex PCR reads, holding one entry per CDR3 protein. The top ten hold approximately 35% of the sample, which has 250,000 to 300,000 distinct CDR3 sequences, about 19% seen once. Sequencing was done on a sample of blood. The receptor source for this set is a man aged 45-65 years with Graves' ophthalmopathy. CDR3s include the opening cysteine and the closing phenylalanine or tryptophan. Some rows mark clone size as missing; the rest say once, few, many or name a class of expanded clone.

>TRBJ2-4|TRBV28|few
CASRIGQENIQYF
>TRBJ2-7|TRBV9|-
CASSPARGGSYEQYF
>TRBJ2-6|TRBV27|-
CASSTGSGANVLTF
>TRBJ2-5|TRBV15|few
CATSREGPGIQYF
>TRBJ2-7|TRBV5-1|many
CASSGGGGLAVTYEQYF
>TRBJ2-7|TRBV27|few
CASSLLSGGPYEQYF
>TRBJ2-7|TRBV20-1|many
CSRSGAYEQYF
>TRBJ2-1|TRBV12-3/TRBV12-4|few
CASSPSGLADPCNEQFF
>TRBJ2-2|TRBV5-5|-
CASSSRGTSGRGAGELFF
>TRBJ2-1|TRBV30|many
CAGGRASGRYNEQFF
>TRBJ2-1|TRBV15|-
CATSRDSPSNGEQFF
>TRBJ2-1|TRBV5-1|-
CASSLEVSGADEQFF
>TRBJ1-1|TRBV6-1|few
CASSSRGRTEAFF
>TRBJ2-7|TRBV7-9|few
CASSAGRLSYEQYF
>TRBJ2-1|TRBV9|few
CASSVALAGGEQFF
>TRBJ2-7|TRBV13|-
CASSSRAGNYEQYF
>TRBJ2-7|TRBV28|many
CASTLSKSYEQYF
>TRBJ2-5|TRBV18|many
CASQGLPGETQYF
>TRBJ1-2|TRBV5-1|many
CASSLGQRAYGYTF
>TRBJ2-1|TRBV24-1|few
CATSAVAGGQYNEQFF
>TRBJ2-1|TRBV2|many
CASREESSYNEQFF
>TRBJ1-2|TRBV28|-
CASYQDGGYTF
>TRBJ2-5|TRBV11-3|-
CASSSRDRVGETQYF
>TRBJ2-1|TRBV11-3|many
CASSPDLGSYNEQFF
>TRBJ2-5|TRBV11-3|many
CASSLSVQETQYF
>TRBJ2-7|TRBV28|many
CASSPPSSGGLNEQYF
>TRBJ1-2|TRBV29-1|-
CSVGFWDRSYGYTF
>TRBJ2-5|TRBV5-1|once
CASSLMARDRDRETQYF
>TRBJ2-1|TRBV30|many
CAWSRAYNEQFF
>TRBJ2-7|TRBV24-1|many
CATEDRNSYEQYF
>TRBJ1-5|TRBV7-2|few
CASSFFAASVVNQPQHF
>TRBJ2-1|TRBV7-8|many
CASSLYPEREGLNEQFF
>TRBJ2-7|TRBV7-9|few
CASSGQGGPYEQYF
>TRBJ2-6|TRBV29-1|many
CSVVLPGVAGANVLTF
>TRBJ2-1|TRBV6-1|many
CASSRTESGSGGFDEQFF
>TRBJ1-1|TRBV20-1|few
CSAEGAFDTEAFF
>TRBJ2-1|TRBV19|-
CASSIAGGRYNEQFF
>TRBJ2-7|TRBV4-1|-
CASSPVDGRAYEQYF
>TRBJ2-2|TRBV28|many
CASSLRGVVGRGTGELFF
>TRBJ2-1|TRBV12-3/TRBV12-4|few
CASTPGGSRYNEQFF
>TRBJ1-2|TRBV28|-
CASTKSLTTNYGYTF
>TRBJ2-2|TRBV3-1|many
CASSPGLASGELFF
>TRBJ2-2|TRBV6-1|-
CASRFGGAIGGELFF
>TRBJ2-5|TRBV28|many
CASSPYSGTQETQYF
>TRBJ2-7|TRBV18|few
CASSPTVSYEQYF
>TRBJ2-3|TRBV4-2|few
CASSPTIADTQYF
>TRBJ2-3|TRBV12-3/TRBV12-4|-
CASSLAYGSGSKITDTQYF
>TRBJ2-6|TRBV6-1|-
CASSDVRFSGANVLTF
>TRBJ1-4|TRBV11-2|many
CASSPGLRSEKLFF
>TRBJ2-1|TRBV11-1|many
CASSPRTSGPYNEQFF
>TRBJ2-3|TRBV28|-
CASYPPGTLFSTDTQYF
>TRBJ1-6|TRBV10-3|-
CAIRGVSYNSPLHF
>TRBJ2-1|TRBV29-1|few
CSEFSGSNNEQFF